The 12 T cell receptor beta chains below come from one sample, sequenced in a study of blood T cell repertoires in COVID-19. Assay: immunoSEQ multiplex PCR; the TCRdb copy retains only in-frame clones and omits some. The table shows fewer than 200,000 clones, with approximately 78% occurring only once. Sequenced sample: PBMCs or T cells enriched from blood (not recorded which). The receptors stem from a woman in her 50s who had recovered from COVID-19.

This chain connects TRBV27 to TRBJ2-5; no firm D call. Trimming took 3 bases from V and 1 from J, leaving 6 bases between them. CDR1 is MNHEY and CDR2 is SMNVEV in the germline V gene (reference sequence). This CDR3 region has 13 residues. Here the CDR3 reads CASSLVGQETQYF. The CDR3 nucleotides are TGTGCCAGCAGTTTGGTCGGCCAAGAGACCCAGTACTTC.

CDR3 protein: CASSIQQALAKNIQYF. The CDR3 DNA sequence: TGTGCCAGCAGCATTCAACAGGCACTAGCCAAAAACATTCAGTACTTC. This chain uses TRBV21-1 with TRBJ2-4; the DNA was not compared with TRBD1, the D call given in the table. TRBV21-1 constitutes a pseudogene. CDR3 size: 16 residues.

This clone was seen a few times. The rearrangement uses TRBV11-2 and TRBJ2-1; D is uncertain. CDR1 SGHAT and CDR2 FQNNGV come from the germline V gene. CDR3 length: 17 residues. The germline V and J ends were trimmed by 0 bases and 9 bases, with 21 bases remaining between them. This CDR3 is CASSLEFDSPFFPEQFF. The CDR3 DNA sequence: TGTGCCAGCAGCTTAGAGTTCGACTCCCCGTTTTTTCCTGAGCAGTTCTTC.

The rearrangement joins TRBV27 to TRBJ2-1; D may be TRBD2 (5 bases). The CDR3 is 13 residues long. CDR1 and CDR2 from the germline V gene are MNHEY and SMNVEV (reference sequence). V lost 5 bases to trimming and J lost 6 bases, with 11 bases between them. DNA for the CDR3: TGTGCCAGCAGTCCCCGGGGAGCCAATGAGCAGTTCTTC. Protein sequence: CASSPRGANEQFF.

V gene TRBV5-6 combines with J gene TRBJ2-5, with a weak D call TRBD2 (6 bases). The germline V gene encodes CDR1 SGHDT and CDR2 YYEEEE. The CDR3 consists of 14 residues. V was cut by 0 bases and J by 7 bases, with 13 bases left in between. The DNA for the CDR3 is TGTGCCAGCAGCTTGGGAGCGGGTTGGGGGACCCAGTACTTC. Translation gives CASSLGAGWGTQYF.

V gene TRBV7-3 combines with J gene TRBJ2-1; 7 nucleotides align to TRBD2. This CDR3 has 16 residues. Germline-derived CDR1 and CDR2 are SGHTA and FQGTGA. Trimming took 5 bases from V and 0 from J; bases not matched to a gene: 7. CDR3 amino acids: CASSPTSASSYNEQFF. CDR3 nucleotide sequence: TGTGCCAGCAGCCCAACTAGCGCTTCCTCCTACAATGAGCAGTTCTTC.

CDR3: CASSQGGQETQYF. The DNA of the CDR3 is TGTGCCAGCAGCCAAGGGGGGCAAGAGACCCAGTACTTC. This chain connects TRBV16 to TRBJ2-5; possible D gene TRBD2, 6 bases. Trimming took 2 bases from V and 2 from J, leaving 6 bases between them. Germline loops: CDR1 KGHSY, CDR2 FQNENV. The CDR3 is 13 amino acids.

CDR3 loop: CASRRGTGGSYEQYF. CDR3 nucleotides: TGTGCCAGCAGACGCGGGACAGGGGGCTCCTACGAGCAGTACTTC. This chain joins TRBV6-5 and TRBJ2-7, with TRBD1 matching over 11 bases. The CDR3 is 15 residues long. The V segment lost 6 bases and the J segment 0 bases; nucleotides outside the gene matches: 4. Germline V gene data show CDR1 as MNHEY and CDR2 as SVGAGI.

This clone has a handful of counts. The chain links TRBV15 to TRBJ2-3, with D possibly TRBD1 on 6 matching bases. Germline V lookup: CDR1 LNHNV, CDR2 YYDKDF (reference sequence). V was pared by 1 base and J by 0 bases, with 8 bases between. This CDR3 is built from 15 residues. CDR3 residues: CATSRGGGSTDTQYF. CDR3 DNA: TGTGCCACCAGCAGAGGAGGGGGTAGCACAGATACGCAGTATTTT. Full variable domain (outside the CDR3, taken from reference TRBV15 and TRBJ2-3): DAMVIQNPRYQVTQFGKPVTLSCSQTLNHNVMYWYQQKSSQAPKLLFHYYDKDFNNEADTPDNFQSRRPNTSFCFLDIRSPGLGDTAMYLCATSRGGGSTDTQYFGPGTRLTVL.

This chain links TRBV28 with TRBJ1-5; D may be TRBD1 (6 bases). The CDR3 length is 14 residues. Germline V gene data show CDR1 as MDHEN and CDR2 as SYDVKM. V lost 8 bases, J lost 7 bases, and 18 bases lay in between. The CDR3 DNA reads as TGTGCCAGCGCCGGGATGAGTGGGGGCCAGCCCCAGCATTTT. Translating it yields CASAGMSGGQPQHF.

The chain uses TRBV21-1 and TRBJ2-5; the table's D call TRBD2 went unverified against the DNA. TRBV21-1 is given as a pseudogene. The CDR3 loop spans 13 amino acids. The CDR3: CASSKGREETQYF. As DNA, the CDR3 is TGTGCCAGCAGCAAAGGGCGGGAAGAGACCCAGTACTTC.

The chain recombines TRBV20-1 with TRBJ2-7; possible D gene TRBD1, 6 bases. The CDR3 spans 14 residues. The V gene lost 3 bases and the J gene lost 2 bases, with 14 bases spanning the gap. From germline, CDR1 is DFQATT and CDR2 SNEGSKA (reference sequence). The CDR3 DNA sequence: TGCAGTGCTAGTGCAGGGGCGATAACCTACGAGCAGTACTTC. This codes for CSASAGAITYEQYF.